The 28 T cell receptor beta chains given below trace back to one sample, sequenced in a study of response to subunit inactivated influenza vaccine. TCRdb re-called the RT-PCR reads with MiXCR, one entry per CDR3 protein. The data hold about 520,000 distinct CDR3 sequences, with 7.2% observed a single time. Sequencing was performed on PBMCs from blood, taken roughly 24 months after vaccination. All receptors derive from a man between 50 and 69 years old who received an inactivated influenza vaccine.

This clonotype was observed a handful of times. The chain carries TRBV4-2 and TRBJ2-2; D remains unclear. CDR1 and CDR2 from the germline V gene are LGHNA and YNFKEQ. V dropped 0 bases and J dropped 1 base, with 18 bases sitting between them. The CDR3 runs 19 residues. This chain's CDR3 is CASSQEVRLAWGNTGELFF. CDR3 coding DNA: TGTGCCAGCAGCCAAGAAGTTCGGCTGGCTTGGGGGAACACCGGGGAGCTGTTTTTT.

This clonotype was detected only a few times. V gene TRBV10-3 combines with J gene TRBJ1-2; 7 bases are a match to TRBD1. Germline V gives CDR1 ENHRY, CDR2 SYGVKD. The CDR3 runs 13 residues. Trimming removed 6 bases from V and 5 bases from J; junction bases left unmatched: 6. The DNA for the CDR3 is TGTGCCATCAGCCCTGGACAGGTATATGGCTACACCTTC. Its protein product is CAISPGQVYGYTF.

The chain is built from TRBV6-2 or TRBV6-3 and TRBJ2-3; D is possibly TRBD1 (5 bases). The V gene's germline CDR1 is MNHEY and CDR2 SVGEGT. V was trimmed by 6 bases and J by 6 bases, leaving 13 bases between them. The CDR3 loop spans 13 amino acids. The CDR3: CASRDLGPDTQYF. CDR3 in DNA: TGTGCCAGCAGAGACTTGGGGCCTGATACGCAGTATTTT.

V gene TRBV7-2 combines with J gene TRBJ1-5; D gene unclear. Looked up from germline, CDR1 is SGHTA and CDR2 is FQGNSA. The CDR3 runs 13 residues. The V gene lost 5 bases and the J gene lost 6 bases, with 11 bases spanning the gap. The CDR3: CASSQQSSQPQHF. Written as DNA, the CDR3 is TGTGCCAGCAGCCAACAATCAAGTCAGCCCCAGCATTTT.

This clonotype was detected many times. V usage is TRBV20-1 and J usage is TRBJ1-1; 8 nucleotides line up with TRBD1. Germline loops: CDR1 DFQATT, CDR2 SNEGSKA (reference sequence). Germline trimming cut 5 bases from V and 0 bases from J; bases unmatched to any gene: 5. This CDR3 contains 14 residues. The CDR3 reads CSAEGGQVNTEAFF. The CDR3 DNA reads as TGCAGTGCTGAAGGGGGACAGGTGAACACTGAAGCTTTCTTT.

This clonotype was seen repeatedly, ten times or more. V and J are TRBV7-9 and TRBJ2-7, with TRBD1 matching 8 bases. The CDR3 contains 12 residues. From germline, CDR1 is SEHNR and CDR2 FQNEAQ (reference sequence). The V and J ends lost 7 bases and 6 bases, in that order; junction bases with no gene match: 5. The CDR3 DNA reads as TGTGCCAGCATCGACAGGGGTGGCGAGCAGTACTTC. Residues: CASIDRGGEQYF.

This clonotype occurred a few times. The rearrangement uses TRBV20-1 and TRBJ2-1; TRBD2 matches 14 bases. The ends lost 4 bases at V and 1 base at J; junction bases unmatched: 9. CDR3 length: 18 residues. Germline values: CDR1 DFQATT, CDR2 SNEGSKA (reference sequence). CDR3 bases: TGCAGTGCTACCATAAGGGGACTAGCGGGGGTTTCCTACAATGAGCAGTTCTTC. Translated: CSATIRGLAGVSYNEQFF.

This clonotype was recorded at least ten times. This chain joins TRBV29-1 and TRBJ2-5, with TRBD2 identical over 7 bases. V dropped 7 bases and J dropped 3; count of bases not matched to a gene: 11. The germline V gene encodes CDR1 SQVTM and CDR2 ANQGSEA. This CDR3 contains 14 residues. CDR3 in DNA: TGCAGCGCCGGATGGGAGGGGTTAAAAGAGACCCAGTACTTC. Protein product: CSAGWEGLKETQYF.

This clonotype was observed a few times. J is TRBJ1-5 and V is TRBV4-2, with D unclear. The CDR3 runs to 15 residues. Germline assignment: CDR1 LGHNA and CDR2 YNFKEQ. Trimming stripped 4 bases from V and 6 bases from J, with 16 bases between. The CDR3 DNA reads TGTGCCAGCAGCCCCCGGTCGCAGGCGGGTCAGCCCCAGCATTTT. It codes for CASSPRSQAGQPQHF.

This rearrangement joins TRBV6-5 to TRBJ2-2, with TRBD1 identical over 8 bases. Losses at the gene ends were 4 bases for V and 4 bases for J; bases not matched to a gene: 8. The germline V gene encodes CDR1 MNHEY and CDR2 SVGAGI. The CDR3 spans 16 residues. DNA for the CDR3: TGTGCCAGCAGTTCCCCAGACAGGGGAGGCACCGGGGAGCTGTTTTTT. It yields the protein CASSSPDRGGTGELFF.

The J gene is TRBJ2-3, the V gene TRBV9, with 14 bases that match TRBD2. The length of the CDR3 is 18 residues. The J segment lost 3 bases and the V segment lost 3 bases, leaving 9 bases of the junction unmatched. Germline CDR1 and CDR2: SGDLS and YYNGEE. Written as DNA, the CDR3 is TGTGCCAGCAGCGGACCGACTAGCGGGAGGGCGCAGACAGATACGCAGTATTTT. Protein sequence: CASSGPTSGRAQTDTQYF.

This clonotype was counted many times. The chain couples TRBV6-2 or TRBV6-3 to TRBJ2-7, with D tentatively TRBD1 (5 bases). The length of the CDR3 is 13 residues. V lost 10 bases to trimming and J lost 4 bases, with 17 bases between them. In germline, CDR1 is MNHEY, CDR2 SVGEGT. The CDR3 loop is CATLTVQGYEQYF. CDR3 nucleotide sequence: TGTGCCACCTTGACAGTCCAAGGGTACGAGCAGTACTTC.

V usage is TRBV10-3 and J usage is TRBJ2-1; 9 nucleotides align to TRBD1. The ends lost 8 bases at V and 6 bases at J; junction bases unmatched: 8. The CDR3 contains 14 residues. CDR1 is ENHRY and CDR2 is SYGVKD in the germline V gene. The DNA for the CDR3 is TGTGCCATCGCCCGCGGGACAGGGTTCAATGAGCAGTTCTTC. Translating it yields CAIARGTGFNEQFF.

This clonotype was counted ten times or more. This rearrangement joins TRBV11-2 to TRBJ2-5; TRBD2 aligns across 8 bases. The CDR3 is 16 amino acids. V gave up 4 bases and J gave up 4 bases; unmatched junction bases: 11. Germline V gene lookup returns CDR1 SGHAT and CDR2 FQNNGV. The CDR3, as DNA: TGTGCCAGCAGCTCCCAGACTACTAGCGGCCTAGAGACCCAGTACTTC. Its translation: CASSSQTTSGLETQYF.

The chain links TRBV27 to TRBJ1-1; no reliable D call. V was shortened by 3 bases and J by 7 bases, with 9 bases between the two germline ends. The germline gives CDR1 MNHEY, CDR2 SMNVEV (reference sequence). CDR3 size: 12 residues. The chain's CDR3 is CASSFRRGEAFF. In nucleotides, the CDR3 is TGTGCCAGCAGTTTTCGTCGGGGTGAAGCTTTCTTT.

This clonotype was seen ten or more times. The CDR3 sequence: CASSEGGNEQFF. The CDR3 DNA reads TGTGCCAGCAGCGAAGGGGGAAATGAGCAGTTCTTC. The rearrangement joins TRBV9 to TRBJ2-1; D might be TRBD1 (6 bases). The CDR3 length is 12 residues. Trimming removed 3 bases at V and 7 bases at J, with 8 bases between. Germline loops: CDR1 SGDLS, CDR2 YYNGEE.

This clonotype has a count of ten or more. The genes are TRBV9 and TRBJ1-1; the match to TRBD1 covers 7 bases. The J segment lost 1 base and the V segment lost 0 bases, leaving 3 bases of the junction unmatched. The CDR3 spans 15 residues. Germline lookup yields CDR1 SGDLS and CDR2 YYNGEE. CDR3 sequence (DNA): TGTGCCAGCAGCGTAGGGGGGACAGCGAACACTGAAGCTTTCTTT. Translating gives CASSVGGTANTEAFF.

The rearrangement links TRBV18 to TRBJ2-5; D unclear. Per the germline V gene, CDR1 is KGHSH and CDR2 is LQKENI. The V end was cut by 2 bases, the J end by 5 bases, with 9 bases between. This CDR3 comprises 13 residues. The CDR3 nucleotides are TGTGCCAGCTCACCAGGGAATTTGGAGACCCAGTACTTC. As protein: CASSPGNLETQYF.

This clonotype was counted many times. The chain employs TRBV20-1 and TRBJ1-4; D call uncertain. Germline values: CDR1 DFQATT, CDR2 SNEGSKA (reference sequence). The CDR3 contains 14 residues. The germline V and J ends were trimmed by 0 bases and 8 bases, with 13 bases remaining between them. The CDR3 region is CSARDSGRREKLFF. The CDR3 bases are TGCAGTGCTAGAGATAGCGGGCGGCGAGAAAAACTGTTTTTT.

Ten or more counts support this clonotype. Here the CDR3 reads CSAPNPGGQGARNEQFF. The CDR3 DNA reads as TGCAGTGCTCCAAACCCCGGGGGGCAGGGGGCAAGAAATGAGCAGTTCTTC. The chain uses TRBV20-1 and TRBJ2-1, with D possibly being TRBD1 (8 bases). This CDR3 has 17 residues. Germline V gene lookup returns CDR1 DFQATT and CDR2 SNEGSKA (reference sequence). Trimming took 5 bases from V and 7 from J, leaving 27 bases between them.

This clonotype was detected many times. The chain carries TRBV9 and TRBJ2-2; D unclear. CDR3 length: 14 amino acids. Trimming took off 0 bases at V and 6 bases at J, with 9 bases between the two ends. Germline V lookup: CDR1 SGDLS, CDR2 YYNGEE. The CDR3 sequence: CASSVATGPGELFF. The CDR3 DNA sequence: TGTGCCAGCAGCGTAGCTACGGGTCCCGGGGAGCTGTTTTTT.

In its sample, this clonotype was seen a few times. CDR3 residues: CASYAGSQETQYF. CDR3 nucleotide sequence: TGTGCCAGCTATGCAGGGTCCCAAGAGACCCAGTACTTC. This rearrangement joins TRBV25-1 to TRBJ2-5, with D perhaps TRBD1 (5 bases). V was cut by 8 bases and J by 1 base, with 11 bases left in between. The germline CDR1 and CDR2 sequences are MGHDK and SYGVNS. This CDR3 spans 13 amino acids.

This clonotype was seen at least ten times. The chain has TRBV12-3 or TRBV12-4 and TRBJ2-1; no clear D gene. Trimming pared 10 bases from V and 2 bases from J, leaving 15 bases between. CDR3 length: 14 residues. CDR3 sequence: CAIRRGVAYNEQFF. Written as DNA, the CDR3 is TGTGCCATCCGACGTGGCGTGGCCTACAATGAGCAGTTCTTC.

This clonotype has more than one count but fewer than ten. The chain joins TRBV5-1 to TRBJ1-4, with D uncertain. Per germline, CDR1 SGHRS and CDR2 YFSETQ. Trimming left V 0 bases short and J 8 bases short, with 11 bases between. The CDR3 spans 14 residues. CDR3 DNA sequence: TGCGCCAGCAGCTTGGGTCGGGAGAGCGAAAAACTGTTTTTT. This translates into CASSLGRESEKLFF.

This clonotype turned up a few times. The CDR3 region is CSASLTENTEAFF. Here the CDR3 DNA reads TGCAGTGCGAGCTTGACGGAAAACACTGAAGCTTTCTTT. The chain combines TRBV20-1 with TRBJ1-1; D call uncertain. Germline-derived CDR1 and CDR2 are DFQATT and SNEGSKA (reference sequence). The ends were cut back, 6 bases at V and 2 bases at J, with 13 bases in the middle. This CDR3 spans 13 amino acids.

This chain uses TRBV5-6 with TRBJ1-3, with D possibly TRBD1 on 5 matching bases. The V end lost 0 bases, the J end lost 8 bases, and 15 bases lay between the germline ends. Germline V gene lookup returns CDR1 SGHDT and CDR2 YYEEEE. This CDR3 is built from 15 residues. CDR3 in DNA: TGTGCCAGCAGCTTGGATCCGGGCTCGGGGGACACCATATATTTT. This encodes CASSLDPGSGDTIYF.

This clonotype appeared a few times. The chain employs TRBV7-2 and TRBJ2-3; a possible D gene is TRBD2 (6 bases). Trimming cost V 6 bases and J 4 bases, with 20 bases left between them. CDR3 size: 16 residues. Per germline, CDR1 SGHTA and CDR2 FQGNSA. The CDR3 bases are TGTGCCAGCAGTCATAGTCTCGGGAGTGGCGCAGATACGCAGTATTTT. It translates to CASSHSLGSGADTQYF.

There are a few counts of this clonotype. CDR3: CSVRLDGRNSPLHF. The CDR3 DNA is TGCAGCGTGAGACTGGACGGACGAAATTCACCCCTCCACTTT. This sequence joins TRBV29-1 and TRBJ1-6; D unresolved. CDR1 and CDR2 from the germline V gene are SQVTM and ANQGSEA. The CDR3 is 14 amino acids. Trimming took 6 bases from V and 7 from J, leaving 16 bases between them.